The 32 T cell receptor beta chains in this list originate from one sample, sequenced in a study of T-cell memory formation after mild COVID-19. TCRdb re-derived calls from the 5' RACE reads in MiXCR, one entry per CDR3 protein. The table includes hundreds of thousands of distinct CDR3 sequences, 18% detected once. Sample: PBMCs or a T cell subset sorted from them (not recorded which). The receptors come from an adult woman who had mild COVID-19 (a few samples of this study predate the infection). Cell type and time point are not known.

The chain recombines TRBV14 with TRBJ2-5; D call uncertain. The V gene's germline CDR1 is SGHDN and CDR2 FVKESK. Trimming shortened V by 0 bases and J by 5 bases, and 10 bases separated the two germline ends. CDR3 length: 14 amino acids. DNA of the CDR3: TGTGCCAGCAGCCAAGACCGAACCGTGGAGACCCAGTACTTC. Its translation: CASSQDRTVETQYF.

The CDR3 reads CAWSVLASGQGAFSGNTIYF. CDR3 DNA sequence: TGTGCCTGGAGTGTACTGGCCTCGGGACAGGGGGCTTTCTCTGGAAACACCATATATTTT. The rearrangement links TRBV30 to TRBJ1-3, with 12 bases lining up with TRBD1. CDR1 GTSNPN and CDR2 SVGIG come from the germline V gene (reference sequence). CDR3 length: 20 amino acids. V trimming: 0 bases; J trimming: 0 bases; junction bases outside the gene matches: 12.

The table lists this clonotype with many counts. V gene TRBV20-1 combines with J gene TRBJ2-1; D call uncertain. Germline lookup yields CDR1 DFQATT and CDR2 SNEGSKA (reference sequence). V was shortened by 5 bases and J by 11 bases, with 13 bases between the two germline ends. The CDR3 length is 11 residues. This CDR3 is CSAADPSQQFF. The DNA for the CDR3 is TGCAGTGCTGCAGACCCCAGTCAGCAGTTCTTC.

This clonotype has more than one count but fewer than ten. The chain combines TRBV7-2 with TRBJ1-5, with D tentatively TRBD1 (5 bases). The length of the CDR3 is 16 residues. The germline CDR1 and CDR2 sequences are SGHTA and FQGNSA. Trimming removed 1 base from V and 1 base from J, with 11 bases in between. The CDR3 nucleotides are TGTGCCAGCAGCTTAGAAGGGACGCTGAGCAATCAGCCCCAGCATTTT. Amino acid sequence: CASSLEGTLSNQPQHF.

This clonotype was detected only a few times. The chain uses TRBV23-1 and TRBJ2-5; 8 nucleotides match TRBD2. TRBV23-1 is classed as an ORF, of uncertain function. The CDR3 covers 19 residues. The J segment lost 4 bases and the V segment lost 7 bases, leaving 23 bases of the junction unmatched. The CDR3 DNA follows: TGCGCCAGCATTGGGCGAGCGGGAGATCGGCAGCCGGGGGGAGAGACCCAGTACTTC. Its translation is CASIGRAGDRQPGGETQYF.

This clonotype was recorded a few times. The chain is built from TRBV7-9 and TRBJ2-2; the match to TRBD2 covers 7 bases. V lost 0 bases and J lost 2; bases outside the gene matches: 6. The CDR3 runs to 17 residues. Germline V gives CDR1 SEHNR, CDR2 FQNEAQ (reference sequence). The CDR3 coding sequence is TGTGCCAGCAGCTTAGCAGGTCCTAGCGGTAACACCGGGGAGCTGTTTTTT. Translation: CASSLAGPSGNTGELFF.

This clonotype was counted a few times. This chain joins TRBV29-1 and TRBJ1-4; D call uncertain. Germline assignment: CDR1 SQVTM and CDR2 ANQGSEA. CDR3 size: 10 residues. Between the trimmed V and J ends, which lost 4 bases and 5 bases, there was a span of 2 bases. The CDR3 reads CSVANEKLFF. The CDR3 region has the DNA TGCAGCGTTGCGAATGAAAAACTGTTTTTT.

This clonotype was counted a few times. The rearrangement joins TRBV28 to TRBJ1-2, with 7 bases fitting TRBD1. This CDR3 has 16 residues. Germline CDR1 and CDR2: MDHEN and SYDVKM. The V gene end was trimmed by 4 bases and the J gene end by 8 bases; junction bases not matched to a gene: 16. In DNA, the CDR3 is TGTGCCAGCAGTTCTTATAGGGTGACAGGGTTATACGGCTACACCTTC. It translates to CASSSYRVTGLYGYTF.

This clonotype turned up a few times. The rearrangement uses TRBV6-5 and TRBJ2-7; D remains unclear. V was pared by 0 bases and J by 2 bases, with 17 bases between. The germline gives CDR1 MNHEY, CDR2 SVGAGI. The CDR3 totals 17 residues. The CDR3, as DNA: TGTGCCAGCAGTTACTCCTCCTCGCGAACGTACGCCTACGAGCAGTACTTC. It is translated as CASSYSSSRTYAYEQYF.

This clonotype was picked up a small number of times. This chain joins TRBV3-1 and TRBJ2-7; D is ambiguous. The CDR3 runs to 12 residues. The V and J ends lost 0 bases and 7 bases respectively, with 7 bases between them. CDR1 LGHDT and CDR2 YNNKEL come from the germline V gene (reference sequence). CDR3 in amino acids: CASSQERWEQYF. Written as DNA, the CDR3 is TGTGCCAGCAGCCAAGAGAGGTGGGAGCAGTACTTC.

This clonotype occurred a few times. The J gene is TRBJ1-2, the V gene TRBV5-1; TRBD1 might be the D (6 bases). V lost 3 bases and J 4 bases, leaving 16 bases between the germline ends. CDR1 and CDR2 from the germline V gene are SGHRS and YFSETQ. CDR3 length: 15 amino acids. Here the CDR3 DNA reads TGCGCCAGCAGCTCACAGGGTGGGGCCTCCTATGGCTACACCTTC. Its protein product is CASSSQGGASYGYTF.

The chain recombines TRBV12-3 or TRBV12-4 with TRBJ2-1, with TRBD2 matching 8 bases. Germline trimming cut 7 bases from V and 2 bases from J; bases unmatched to any gene: 10. The CDR3 contains 16 residues. CDR3 bases: TGTGCCAGCACCAGCCCCCTAGCGGGCCCCTACAATGAGCAGTTCTTC. The encoded protein is CASTSPLAGPYNEQFF.

This clonotype has a handful of counts. The V and J genes are TRBV10-3 and TRBJ1-3, with D possibly matching TRBD1 (5 bases). Trimming took 10 bases from V and 4 from J, leaving 14 bases between them. Germline CDR1 is ENHRY and CDR2 is SYGVKD. The CDR3 loop spans 13 amino acids. CDR3 in amino acids: CATGTPDGNTIYF. The CDR3 region has the DNA TGTGCCACCGGGACGCCCGACGGAAACACCATATATTTT.

This sequence joins TRBV6-2 or TRBV6-3 and TRBJ1-1, with D possibly TRBD1 on 6 matching bases. Trimming removed 4 bases from V and 13 bases from J, with 16 bases in between. The CDR3 spans 12 residues. The germline gives CDR1 MNHEY, CDR2 SVGEGT. CDR3 residues: CASSSNGGAGFF. The CDR3 DNA sequence: TGTGCCAGCAGTTCCAACGGGGGGGCAGGTTTCTTT.

Comments on this clonotype: This CDR3 fails to terminate in the conserved phenylalanine or tryptophan, so it likely reflects a read error. J is TRBJ2-3 and V is TRBV5-5; D is possibly TRBD1 or TRBD2 (5 bases each). Germline values: CDR1 SGHKS, CDR2 YYEKEE (reference sequence). This CDR3 comprises 13 residues. V was trimmed by 6 bases and J by 0 bases, leaving 8 bases between them. CDR3 loop: CASNRDSTDTQYL. For the CDR3, the DNA is TGTGCCAGCAACCGGGACAGCACAGATACGCAGTATTTG.

This clonotype has a handful of counts. J is TRBJ1-1 and V is TRBV18; no clear D gene. This CDR3 region has 15 residues. With 1 base removed from V and 5 bases from J, the gap between germline ends came to 14 bases. The germline V gene has CDR1 KGHSH and CDR2 LQKENI. CDR3: CASSPLDGGGTEAFF. DNA for the CDR3: TGTGCCAGCTCACCACTTGACGGTGGCGGGACTGAAGCTTTCTTT.

The V call is TRBV2, the J call TRBJ2-2, with 10 positions matching TRBD2. V dropped 6 bases and J dropped 1; count of bases not matched to a gene: 8. The CDR3 extends over 17 amino acids. Germline-derived CDR1 and CDR2 are SNHLY and FYNNEI. The CDR3 DNA follows: TGTGCCAGCAGATCCGCACTAGCGGGGAAGAACACCGGGGAGCTGTTTTTT. It codes for CASRSALAGKNTGELFF.

The chain employs TRBV7-9 and TRBJ2-5; TRBD1 aligns across 7 bases. The CDR3 spans 16 residues. Per germline, CDR1 SEHNR and CDR2 FQNEAQ (reference sequence). The J segment lost 1 base and the V segment lost 0 bases, leaving 5 bases of the junction unmatched. The CDR3 spells CASSLALGGGQETQYF. The CDR3 DNA sequence: TGTGCCAGCAGCTTAGCCCTAGGGGGCGGCCAAGAGACCCAGTACTTC.

The table lists this clonotype with a few counts. V is TRBV7-9 and J is TRBJ2-1; D not certain. Trimming took 8 bases from V and 8 from J, leaving 10 bases between them. In germline, CDR1 is SEHNR, CDR2 FQNEAQ (reference sequence). The CDR3 has 11 amino acids. CDR3 DNA: TGTGCCAGCTCGCGCCTTGATGAGCAGTTCTTC. Translation: CASSRLDEQFF.

V is TRBV3-1 and J is TRBJ1-1, with a weak D call TRBD1 (5 bases). The germline V and J ends were trimmed by 1 base and 5 bases, with 17 bases remaining between them. The CDR3 is made up of 16 amino acids. Germline CDR1 reads LGHDT; CDR2 reads YNNKEL (reference sequence). The CDR3: CASSQGGTDRGTEAFF. CDR3 DNA sequence: TGTGCCAGCAGCCAAGGGGGGACGGACCGAGGTACTGAAGCTTTCTTT.

The rearrangement uses TRBV12-3 or TRBV12-4 and TRBJ1-1; perhaps TRBD1 as D (5 bases). Between the trimmed V and J ends, which lost 6 bases and 11 bases, there was a span of 28 bases. CDR3 size: 16 residues. The CDR3 is CASRRTTDSLTPGAFF. CDR3 DNA: TGTGCCAGCAGACGAACGACAGACTCCTTAACGCCCGGGGCTTTCTTT.

The chain uses TRBV29-1 and TRBJ2-3; D could derive from TRBD1 or TRBD2 (5 bases each). Germline CDR1 SQVTM, CDR2 ANQGSEA. The CDR3 is 14 residues long. V lost 0 bases and J 4 bases, leaving 11 bases between the germline ends. In nucleotides, the CDR3 is TGCAGCGTTGAAGATCTCGGGACCTCAGATACGCAGTATTTT. As protein: CSVEDLGTSDTQYF.

The rearrangement uses TRBV7-2 and TRBJ2-1; a possible D gene is TRBD1 (6 bases). The CDR3 runs 16 residues. Trimming stripped 5 bases from V and 3 bases from J, with 17 bases between. CDR1 and CDR2 (germline): SGHTA, FQGNSA. The CDR3 region is CASSPRLQGIYNEQFF. CDR3 in DNA: TGTGCCAGCAGCCCCCGGCTCCAGGGGATCTACAATGAGCAGTTCTTC.

V usage is TRBV2 and J usage is TRBJ2-2; D not resolved. Germline CDR1 and CDR2: SNHLY and FYNNEI. The CDR3 loop spans 14 amino acids. The V end lost 8 bases, the J end lost 0 bases, and 10 bases lay between the germline ends. DNA of the CDR3: TGTGCCAGCCGACAAGACGCGAACACCGGGGAGCTGTTTTTT. Protein product: CASRQDANTGELFF.

The chain employs TRBV20-1 and TRBJ2-1; TRBD2 agrees at 7 bases. With 2 bases clipped from V and 7 bases from J, the junction kept 2 bases outside the gene matches. Germline values: CDR1 DFQATT, CDR2 SNEGSKA (reference sequence). CDR3 length equals 12 residues. Here the CDR3 DNA reads TGCAGTGCTAGACTAGCGGTAAATGAGCAGTTCTTC. As protein: CSARLAVNEQFF.

This clonotype was seen at least ten times. V and J are TRBV12-3 or TRBV12-4 and TRBJ1-6; D might be TRBD1 (5 bases). Between the trimmed V and J ends, which lost 5 bases and 9 bases, there was a span of 17 bases. This CDR3 has 15 amino acids. CDR3 in amino acids: CASSPGGKGTSPLHF. CDR3 sequence (DNA): TGTGCCAGCAGTCCGGGGGGTAAGGGAACTTCACCCCTCCACTTT.

This clonotype showed up just a few times. V and J are TRBV6-2 or TRBV6-3 and TRBJ2-2; 9 bases line up with TRBD2. Germline loops: CDR1 MNHEY, CDR2 SVGEGT. CDR3 size: 15 residues. J gave up 1 base and V 6 bases, and 3 bases lay outside the gene matches. CDR3 DNA: TGTGCCAGCAGACGTAGCGGGAGGAACACCGGGGAGCTGTTTTTT. Translating it yields CASRRSGRNTGELFF.

This clonotype was observed a few times. The V call is TRBV5-1, the J call TRBJ2-1; D is ambiguous. V shed 3 bases and J shed 4 bases, with 11 bases lying between them. The germline gives CDR1 SGHRS, CDR2 YFSETQ. CDR3 length equals 14 residues. As DNA, the CDR3 is TGCGCCAGCAGCTCCTCTCCTGTTTACAATGAGCAGTTCTTC. Translation gives CASSSSPVYNEQFF. The variable domain in full, with the rest retrieved from reference TRBV5-1 and TRBJ2-1, is KAGVTQTPRYLIKTRGQQVTLSCSPISGHRSVSWYQQTPGQGLQFLFEYFSETQRNKGNFPGRFSGRQFSNSRSEMNVSTLELGDSALYLCASSSSPVYNEQFFGPGTRLTVL.

The chain couples TRBV12-3 or TRBV12-4 to TRBJ1-3, with a possible D match to TRBD1 (6 bases). Deletions cut 2 bases from V and 8 bases from J, with 10 bases between. The CDR3 has 13 residues. In DNA form, the CDR3 reads TGTGCCAGCAGTTTAAGGGGGTGGGACACCATATATTTT. Encoded protein: CASSLRGWDTIYF.

This clonotype was counted between two and nine times. This chain connects TRBV7-9 to TRBJ2-1, with TRBD1 identical over 8 bases. Germline trimming cut 3 bases from V and 5 bases from J; bases unmatched to any gene: 6. The CDR3 length is 15 residues. CDR1 is SEHNR, CDR2 FQNEAQ, per germline (reference sequence). CDR3 in amino acids: CASSLGDRPHNEQFF. The CDR3, as DNA: TGTGCCAGCAGCTTGGGGGACAGGCCTCACAATGAGCAGTTCTTC.

The V call is TRBV7-6, the J call TRBJ2-3; 8 nucleotides line up with TRBD2. The CDR3 runs 15 residues. Losses at the gene ends were 5 bases for V and 6 bases for J; bases not matched to a gene: 10. CDR1 is SGHVS and CDR2 is FNYEAQ in the germline V gene. The CDR3 protein is CASSPRTSLPDTQYF. DNA for the CDR3: TGTGCCAGCAGCCCAAGGACTAGCCTACCCGATACGCAGTATTTT.

In DNA, the CDR3 is TGTGCCAGCAGTTTTCTAGTGGCAACATCCAATTCACCCCTCCACTTT. This sequence encodes CASSFLVATSNSPLHF. The chain employs TRBV27 and TRBJ1-6; D ambiguous. V shed 3 bases and J shed 7 bases, with 16 bases lying between them. The CDR3 has 16 amino acids. Germline CDR1 is MNHEY and CDR2 is SMNVEV (reference sequence).